The 28 T cell receptor beta chains below all came from one sample that was sequenced in a study of blood T cell repertoires in COVID-19. Measured with immunoSEQ multiplex PCR; TCRdb has only the in-frame clones, and not every one. Seen here are some 520,000 clones, roughly nine tenths observed once, and the top ten hold roughly 0.92%. Specimen: peripheral blood. Receptors were obtained from a man between 18 and 35 years old with COVID-19, enrolled during active disease.

The chain carries TRBV14 and TRBJ2-2; D not certain. The CDR3 length is 13 residues. The ends were cut back, 1 base at V and 5 bases at J, with 5 bases in the middle. The germline V gene encodes CDR1 SGHDN and CDR2 FVKESK. The CDR3 nucleotides read TGTGCCAGCAGCCAAGCCTTGACCGGGGAGCTGTTTTTT. It is translated as CASSQALTGELFF.

The rearrangement links TRBV15 to TRBJ1-1; 7 bases align to TRBD1. Germline CDR1 reads LNHNV; CDR2 reads YYDKDF (reference sequence). This CDR3 is 14 amino acids long. The J segment lost 0 bases and the V segment lost 6 bases, leaving 4 bases of the junction unmatched. The CDR3 nucleotides are TGTGCCACCAGGACGGGACAGCTGAACACTGAAGCTTTCTTT. This gives the protein CATRTGQLNTEAFF.

The chain combines TRBV15 with TRBJ1-5; possibly TRBD1 for D (5 bases). The length of the CDR3 is 15 residues. V was trimmed by 0 bases and J by 6 bases, leaving 12 bases between them. The germline V gene encodes CDR1 LNHNV and CDR2 YYDKDF (reference sequence). This CDR3 reads CATSRDGGWGQPQHF. The CDR3 region has the DNA TGTGCCACCAGCAGAGATGGGGGGTGGGGTCAGCCCCAGCATTTT.

This sequence joins TRBV18 and TRBJ1-1; D is unclear. Trimming shortened V by 5 bases and J by 1 base, and 8 bases separated the two germline ends. This CDR3 is built from 13 residues. CDR1 and CDR2 (germline): KGHSH, LQKENI. The CDR3 sequence is CASSELANTEAFF. In DNA form, the CDR3 reads TGTGCCAGCTCAGAATTGGCGAACACTGAAGCTTTCTTT.

The V call is TRBV12-3 or TRBV12-4, the J call TRBJ2-7, with D tentatively TRBD1 (6 bases). The CDR3 extends over 13 amino acids. Trimming took off 3 bases at V and 5 bases at J, with 11 bases between the two ends. CDR3 sequence reads: CASSLNRAHEQYF. The CDR3 DNA sequence: TGTGCCAGCAGTTTGAACAGGGCCCACGAGCAGTACTTC.

The chain links TRBV29-1 to TRBJ1-1; 8 positions match TRBD1. CDR1 is SQVTM, CDR2 ANQGSEA, per germline. The CDR3 runs 14 residues. Trimming at V came to 5 bases and at J to 6 bases, leaving 11 bases not matched to a gene. CDR3 nucleotide sequence: TGCAGCGTTAAACTCGGACAGGGAAAGGCTGAAGCTTTCTTT. Protein: CSVKLGQGKAEAFF. Filled out from reference TRBV29-1 and TRBJ1-1, the complete variable domain reads SAVISQKPSRDICQRGTSLTIQCQVDSQVTMMFWYRQQPGQSLTLIATANQGSEATYESGFVIDKFPISRPNLTFSTLTVSNMSPEDSSIYLCSVKLGQGKAEAFFGQGTRLTVV.

V is TRBV5-8 and J is TRBJ2-7, with TRBD2 as a possible D gene (5 bases). Germline V gene data show CDR1 as SGHTS and CDR2 as YDEGEE. This CDR3 has 15 amino acids. V was shortened by 0 bases and J by 1 base, with 11 bases between the two germline ends. Written as DNA, the CDR3 is TGTGCCAGCAGCTTGGGACCCCTAGCTTCCTACGAGCAGTACTTC. This translates into CASSLGPLASYEQYF.

This clone was detected once. Other nucleotide sequences in the sample specify the same CDR3. The chain joins TRBV2 to TRBJ2-2; weak D call: TRBD2 (6 bases). Trimming took off 6 bases at V and 0 bases at J, with 8 bases between the two ends. The germline gives CDR1 SNHLY, CDR2 FYNNEI. This CDR3 has 14 amino acids. The CDR3 loop is CASRGGSNTGELFF. The CDR3 DNA sequence: TGTGCCAGCAGGGGAGGATCGAACACCGGGGAGCTGTTTTTT.

The chain recombines TRBV7-9 with TRBJ2-1; no reliable D call. The CDR3 runs to 12 residues. Trimming left V 3 bases short and J 7 bases short, with 7 bases between. Germline CDR1 and CDR2: SEHNR and FQNEAQ (reference sequence). CDR3 in amino acids: CASSFSVNEQFF. CDR3 in DNA: TGTGCCAGCAGCTTCTCGGTGAATGAGCAGTTCTTC.

V usage is TRBV9 and J usage is TRBJ1-1; unclear D gene. Germline assignment: CDR1 SGDLS and CDR2 YYNGEE. V was clipped by 0 bases and J by 6 bases, with 9 bases between them. This CDR3 comprises 13 residues. CDR3 sequence (DNA): TGTGCCAGCAGCGTAGCGCCGGGTCCTGAAGCTTTCTTT. Translation: CASSVAPGPEAFF.

The genes are TRBV13 and TRBJ2-3; 9 bases map to TRBD1. The germline V gene encodes CDR1 PRHDT and CDR2 FYEKMQ (reference sequence). There are 14 residues in the CDR3. J lost 7 bases, V lost 6 bases, and 8 bases had no gene match. CDR3 sequence (DNA): TGTGCCAGCAGGGGACAGGGCCAGGGATATACGCAGTATTTT. Amino acids: CASRGQGQGYTQYF.

The V call is TRBV6-5, the J call TRBJ2-1; 7 nucleotides match TRBD1. CDR3 size: 12 residues. Germline loops: CDR1 MNHEY, CDR2 SVGAGI. V dropped 6 bases and J dropped 14; count of bases not matched to a gene: 10. CDR3 bases: TGTGCCAGCAGATCCTCCGGGACAGTAGAGTTCTTC. Protein product: CASRSSGTVEFF.

The gene calls are TRBV21-1 and TRBJ1-2; the D segment call TRBD1 is taken from the table without a DNA check. TRBV21-1 counts as a pseudogene. This CDR3 is built from 20 residues. In DNA form, the CDR3 reads TGTGCCAGCAGCAGACCCCGCCGAAGGGGACAGGGATCGTCTAACTATGGCTACACCTTC. It encodes CASSRPRRRGQGSSNYGYTF.

This clone showed up just a few times. The gene calls are TRBV4-1 and TRBJ1-4, with a tentative D call TRBD1 (6 bases). Germline values: CDR1 MGHRA, CDR2 YSYEKL. The CDR3 totals 13 residues. Trimming removed 4 bases from V and 5 bases from J, with 8 bases in between. CDR3 in amino acids: CASSRQGNEKLFF. Written as DNA, the CDR3 is TGCGCCAGCAGCCGGCAGGGGAATGAAAAACTGTTTTTT.

The V and J genes are TRBV11-3 and TRBJ2-3, with 15 bases aligning to TRBD2. Germline loops: CDR1 SGHNT, CDR2 YENEEA. The CDR3 totals 18 residues. The junction had 8 bases not matched to a gene; V was cut back by 4 bases and J by 3 bases. CDR3 DNA: TGTGCCAGCAGCTCCCATCTCGGACTAGCGGGAGGGACAGATACGCAGTATTTT. Residues: CASSSHLGLAGGTDTQYF.

The chain is built from TRBV4-1 and TRBJ2-3; TRBD2 matches 13 bases. CDR3 length: 15 amino acids. Germline V lookup: CDR1 MGHRA, CDR2 YSYEKL. With V trimmed by 3 bases and J by 10 bases, 7 bases remained unmatched. The CDR3 coding sequence is TGCGCCAGCAGCCAGGAAGGACTAGCGGGAGCATCGCAGTATTTT. Its protein product is CASSQEGLAGASQYF.

The chain couples TRBV12-1 to TRBJ1-6; the D call of TRBD1 is as the table states it, not checked on the DNA. TRBV12-1 is a recognized pseudogene. The CDR3 is made up of 17 amino acids. CDR3 in amino acids: CASSFECHRDLNSPLHF. The CDR3 bases are TGTGCCAGCAGCTTTGAGTGTCACAGGGACCTTAATTCACCCCTCCACTTT.

This chain joins TRBV13 and TRBJ2-5; the match to TRBD2 covers 9 bases. J gave up 2 bases and V 3 bases, and 7 bases lay outside the gene matches. In germline, CDR1 is PRHDT, CDR2 FYEKMQ (reference sequence). The CDR3 extends over 16 amino acids. The DNA for the CDR3 is TGTGCCAGCAGCTTGTATCGCGGGGGGGCACAAGAGACCCAGTACTTC. It is translated as CASSLYRGGAQETQYF.

Here the CDR3 reads CASSPPQGGDTEAFF. CDR3 in DNA: TGTGCCAGCTCACCCCCGCAGGGGGGTGACACTGAAGCTTTCTTT. The V and J genes are TRBV18 and TRBJ1-1; the match to TRBD1 covers 7 bases. This CDR3 has 15 residues. V lost 3 bases, J lost 3 bases, and 7 bases stayed unmatched. Germline CDR1 and CDR2: KGHSH and LQKENI.

This sequence joins TRBV27 and TRBJ2-3, with TRBD1 matching over 7 bases. Unmatched junction bases numbered 29, after V lost 7 bases and J lost 4 bases. The CDR3 spans 21 residues. The germline CDR1 and CDR2 sequences are MNHEY and SMNVEV (reference sequence). This CDR3 is CASKAPPDRDRVLLWPDTQYF. In DNA form, the CDR3 reads TGTGCCAGCAAGGCCCCACCTGACCGGGACAGAGTTCTTCTTTGGCCAGATACGCAGTATTTT.

The CDR3 bases are TGTGCCAGCAGCCTGGGACAGGGCAATGAGCAGTTCTTC. It codes for CASSLGQGNEQFF. The chain recombines TRBV3-1 (or the pseudogene TRBV3-2) with TRBJ2-1, with TRBD1 matching 9 bases. V lost 4 bases and J lost 6; bases outside the gene matches: 1. Germline V gene lookup returns CDR1 LGHDT and CDR2 YNNKEL (reference sequence). The CDR3 extends over 13 amino acids.

V and J are TRBV2 and TRBJ2-7; D possibly corresponds to TRBD2 (6 bases). CDR3 length: 18 amino acids. Germline assignment: CDR1 SNHLY and CDR2 FYNNEI. V lost 6 bases and J 1 base, leaving 25 bases between the germline ends. CDR3 nucleotide sequence: TGTGCCAGCAGCAAGGACGGCGTCGGGCGGAGGGGTTCCTACGAGCAGTACTTC. This translates into CASSKDGVGRRGSYEQYF.

The chain couples TRBV19 to TRBJ2-3, with a weak D call TRBD2 (5 bases). The germline V and J ends were trimmed by 10 bases and 5 bases, with 10 bases remaining between them. The CDR3 spans 11 residues. Per germline, CDR1 LNHDA and CDR2 SQIVND (reference sequence). CDR3 loop: CATQAGDTQYF. In DNA, the CDR3 is TGTGCCACCCAGGCGGGAGATACGCAGTATTTT.

V usage is TRBV28 and J usage is TRBJ2-7, with 10 positions matching TRBD1. The CDR3 length is 14 residues. The junction had 5 bases not matched to a gene; V was cut back by 6 bases and J by 3 bases. Germline V gene sequence: CDR1 MDHEN, CDR2 SYDVKM. The CDR3 protein is CASSAWTGGYEQYF. For the CDR3, the DNA is TGTGCCAGCAGCGCCTGGACAGGGGGCTACGAGCAGTACTTC.

V and J are TRBV11-3 and TRBJ2-1; D is uncertain. Germline V gene lookup returns CDR1 SGHNT and CDR2 YENEEA. Between the trimmed V and J ends, which lost 3 bases and 0 bases, there was a span of 9 bases. This CDR3 region has 15 residues. The CDR3 nucleotides read TGTGCCAGCAGCTTGCGCTCGAGCTCCTACAATGAGCAGTTCTTC. Its translation is CASSLRSSSYNEQFF. Full variable domain (remainder filled in from reference TRBV11-3 and TRBJ2-1): EAGVVQSPRYKIIEKKQPVAFWCNPISGHNTLYWYLQNLGQGPELLIRYENEEAVDDSQLPKDRFSAERLKGVDSTLKIQPAELGDSAVYLCASSLRSSSYNEQFFGPGTRLTVL.

V is TRBV19 and J is TRBJ1-6, with 7 nucleotides matching TRBD1. The CDR3 loop spans 15 amino acids. Germline loops: CDR1 LNHDA, CDR2 SQIVND (reference sequence). V gave up 4 bases and J gave up 10 bases; unmatched junction bases: 10. CDR3 residues: CASSNGQALGSPLHF. The CDR3 DNA sequence: TGTGCCAGTAGTAACGGACAGGCGTTGGGATCACCCCTCCACTTT.

The CDR3 loop reads CASSEGPGNIFVGNTIYF. In DNA, the CDR3 is TGTGCCAGCAGTGAAGGGCCAGGAAATATCTTTGTAGGAAACACCATATATTTT. J is TRBJ1-3 and V is TRBV2; D call uncertain. The ends were cut back, 1 base at V and 4 bases at J, with 20 bases in the middle. There are 18 residues in the CDR3. Germline V CDR1 and CDR2: SNHLY, FYNNEI.

This chain links TRBV27 with TRBJ1-1; D not certain. This CDR3 is 14 amino acids long. V was clipped by 5 bases and J by 1 base, with 11 bases between them. Per germline, CDR1 MNHEY and CDR2 SMNVEV (reference sequence). CDR3 amino acids: CASSTPEGNTEAFF. The DNA for the CDR3 is TGTGCCAGCAGTACCCCCGAGGGGAACACTGAAGCTTTCTTT.